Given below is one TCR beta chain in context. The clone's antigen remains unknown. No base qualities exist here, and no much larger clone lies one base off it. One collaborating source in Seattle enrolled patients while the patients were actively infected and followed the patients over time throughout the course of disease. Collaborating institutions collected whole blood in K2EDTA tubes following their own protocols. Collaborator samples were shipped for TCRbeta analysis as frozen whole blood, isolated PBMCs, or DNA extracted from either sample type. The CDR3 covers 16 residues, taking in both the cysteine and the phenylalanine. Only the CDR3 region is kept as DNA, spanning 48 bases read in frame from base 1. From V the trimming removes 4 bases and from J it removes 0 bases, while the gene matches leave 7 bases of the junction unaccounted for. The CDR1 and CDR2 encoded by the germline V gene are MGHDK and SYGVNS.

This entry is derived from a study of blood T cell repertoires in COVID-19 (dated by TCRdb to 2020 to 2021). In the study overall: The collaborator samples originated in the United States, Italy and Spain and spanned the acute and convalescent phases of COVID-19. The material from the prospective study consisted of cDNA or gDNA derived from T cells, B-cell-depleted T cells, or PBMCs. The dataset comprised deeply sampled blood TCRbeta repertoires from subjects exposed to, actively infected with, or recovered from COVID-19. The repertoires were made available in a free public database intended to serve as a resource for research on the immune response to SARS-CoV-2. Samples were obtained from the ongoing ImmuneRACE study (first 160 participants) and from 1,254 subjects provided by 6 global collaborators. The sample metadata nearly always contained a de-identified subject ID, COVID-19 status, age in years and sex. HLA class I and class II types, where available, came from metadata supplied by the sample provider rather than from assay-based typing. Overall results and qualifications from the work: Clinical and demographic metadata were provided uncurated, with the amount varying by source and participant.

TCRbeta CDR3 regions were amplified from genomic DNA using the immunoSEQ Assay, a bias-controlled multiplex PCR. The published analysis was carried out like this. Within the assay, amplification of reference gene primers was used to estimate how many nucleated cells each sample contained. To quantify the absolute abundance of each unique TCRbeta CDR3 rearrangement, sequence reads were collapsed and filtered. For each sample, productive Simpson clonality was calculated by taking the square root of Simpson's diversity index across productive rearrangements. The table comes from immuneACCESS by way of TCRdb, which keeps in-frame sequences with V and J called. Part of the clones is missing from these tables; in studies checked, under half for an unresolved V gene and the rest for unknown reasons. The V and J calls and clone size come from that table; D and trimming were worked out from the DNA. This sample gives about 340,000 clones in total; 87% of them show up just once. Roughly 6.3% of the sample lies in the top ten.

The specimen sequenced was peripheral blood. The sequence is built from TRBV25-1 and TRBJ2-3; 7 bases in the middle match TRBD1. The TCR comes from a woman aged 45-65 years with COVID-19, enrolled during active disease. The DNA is TGTGCCAGCAGTGGGCCCGGGACAGCTAGCACAGATACGCAGTATTTT. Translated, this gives CASSGPGTASTDTQYF.